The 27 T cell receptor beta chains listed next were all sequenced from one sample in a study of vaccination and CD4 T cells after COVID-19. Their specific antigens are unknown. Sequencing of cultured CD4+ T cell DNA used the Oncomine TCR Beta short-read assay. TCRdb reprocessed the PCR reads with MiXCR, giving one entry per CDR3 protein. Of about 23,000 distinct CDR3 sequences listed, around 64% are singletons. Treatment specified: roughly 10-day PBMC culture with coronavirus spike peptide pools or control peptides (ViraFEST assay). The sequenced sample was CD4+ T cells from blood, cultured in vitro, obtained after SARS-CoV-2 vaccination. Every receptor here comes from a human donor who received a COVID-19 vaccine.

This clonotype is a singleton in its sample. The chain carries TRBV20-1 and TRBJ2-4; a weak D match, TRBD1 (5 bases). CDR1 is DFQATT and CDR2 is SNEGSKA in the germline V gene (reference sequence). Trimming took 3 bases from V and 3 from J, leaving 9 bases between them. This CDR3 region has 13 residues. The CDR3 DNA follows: TGCAGTGCTAGTCTTGACAGCAAAAACATTCAGTACTTC. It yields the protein CSASLDSKNIQYF.

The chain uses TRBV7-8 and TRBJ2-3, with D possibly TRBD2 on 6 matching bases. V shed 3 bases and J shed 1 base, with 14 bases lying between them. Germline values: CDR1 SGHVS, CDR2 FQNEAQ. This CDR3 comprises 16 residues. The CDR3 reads CASSLKRVVGTDTQYF. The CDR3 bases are TGTGCCAGCAGCTTGAAGCGGGTGGTTGGCACAGATACGCAGTATTTT.

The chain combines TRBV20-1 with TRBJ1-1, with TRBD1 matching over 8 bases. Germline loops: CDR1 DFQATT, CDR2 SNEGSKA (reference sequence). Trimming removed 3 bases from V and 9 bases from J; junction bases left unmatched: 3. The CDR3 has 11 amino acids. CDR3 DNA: TGCAGTGCTAGGAGGACAGGGAAAGCTTTCTTT. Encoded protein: CSARRTGKAFF.

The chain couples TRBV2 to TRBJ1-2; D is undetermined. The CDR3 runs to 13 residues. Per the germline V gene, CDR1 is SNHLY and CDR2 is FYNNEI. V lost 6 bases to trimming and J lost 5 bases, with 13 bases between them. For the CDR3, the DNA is TGTGCCAGCAGGGCACATGAATCGTATGGCTACACCTTC. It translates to CASRAHESYGYTF.

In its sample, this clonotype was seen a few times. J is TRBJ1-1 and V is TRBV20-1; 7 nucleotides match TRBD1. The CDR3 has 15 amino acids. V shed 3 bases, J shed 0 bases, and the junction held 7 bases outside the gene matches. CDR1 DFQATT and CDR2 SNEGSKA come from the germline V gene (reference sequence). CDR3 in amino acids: CSARAAGQMNTEAFF. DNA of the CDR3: TGCAGTGCTAGGGCCGCGGGACAGATGAACACTGAAGCTTTCTTT.

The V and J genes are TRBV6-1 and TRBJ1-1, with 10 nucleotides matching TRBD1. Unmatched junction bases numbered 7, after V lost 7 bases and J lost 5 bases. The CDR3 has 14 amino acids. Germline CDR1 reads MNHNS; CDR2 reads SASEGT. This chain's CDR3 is CASTWDRGETEAFF. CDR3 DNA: TGTGCCAGCACCTGGGACAGGGGAGAAACTGAAGCTTTCTTT.

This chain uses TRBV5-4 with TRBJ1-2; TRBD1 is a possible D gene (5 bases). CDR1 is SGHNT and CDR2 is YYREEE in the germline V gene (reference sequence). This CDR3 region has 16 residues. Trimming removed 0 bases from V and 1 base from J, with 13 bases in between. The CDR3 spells CASSLARQGSNYGYTF. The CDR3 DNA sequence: TGTGCCAGCAGCTTGGCCAGGCAGGGAAGTAACTATGGCTACACCTTC.

The CDR3 spells CASSLRPGTGMHF. The CDR3 bases are TGTGCCAGCAGTCTTAGACCCGGGACAGGGATGCATTTT. This chain connects TRBV7-9 to TRBJ1-5; 9 bases agree with TRBD1. Germline values: CDR1 SEHNR, CDR2 FQNEAQ (reference sequence). There are 13 residues in the CDR3. Trimming removed 6 bases from V and 15 bases from J; junction bases left unmatched: 12.

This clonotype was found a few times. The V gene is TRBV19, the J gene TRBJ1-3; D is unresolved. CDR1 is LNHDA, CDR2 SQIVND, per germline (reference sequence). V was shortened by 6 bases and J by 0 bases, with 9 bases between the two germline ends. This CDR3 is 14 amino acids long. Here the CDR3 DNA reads TGTGCCAGTAGCACAGTTCCCTCTGGAAACACCATATATTTT. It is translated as CASSTVPSGNTIYF.

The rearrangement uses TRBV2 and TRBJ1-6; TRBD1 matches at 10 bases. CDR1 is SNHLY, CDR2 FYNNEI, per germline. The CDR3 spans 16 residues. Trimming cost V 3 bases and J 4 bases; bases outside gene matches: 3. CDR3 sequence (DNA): TGTGCCAGCAGTGAGGGGGACAGGGGATATAATTCACCCCTCCACTTT. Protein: CASSEGDRGYNSPLHF. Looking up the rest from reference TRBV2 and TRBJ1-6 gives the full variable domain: EPEVTQTPSHQVTQMGQEVILRCVPISNHLYFYWYRQILGQKVEFLVSFYNNEISEKSEIFDDQFSVERPDGSNFTLKIRSTKLEDSAMYFCASSEGDRGYNSPLHFGNGTRLTVT.

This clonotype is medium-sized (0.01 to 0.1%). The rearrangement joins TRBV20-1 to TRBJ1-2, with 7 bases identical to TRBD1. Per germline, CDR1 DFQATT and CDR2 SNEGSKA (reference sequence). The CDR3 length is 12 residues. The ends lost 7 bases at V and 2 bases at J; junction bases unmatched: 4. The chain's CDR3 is CSVIQGNYGYTF. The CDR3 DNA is TGCAGTGTCATACAGGGGAACTATGGCTACACCTTC.

The CDR3 DNA reads as TGTGCCAGCAGCCAAGATCGTTGGTCAGGGAGAAGCTCCTATAATTCACCCCTCCACTTT. Residues: CASSQDRWSGRSSYNSPLHF. This sequence joins TRBV4-2 and TRBJ1-6, with D maybe TRBD1 (5 bases). Germline CDR1 and CDR2: LGHNA and YNFKEQ. Deletions cut 0 bases from V and 0 bases from J, with 18 bases between. The length of the CDR3 is 20 residues.

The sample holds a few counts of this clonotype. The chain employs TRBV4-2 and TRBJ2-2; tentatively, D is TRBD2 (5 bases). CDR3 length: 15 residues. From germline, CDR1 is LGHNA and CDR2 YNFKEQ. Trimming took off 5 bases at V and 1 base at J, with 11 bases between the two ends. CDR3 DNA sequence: TGTGCCAGCAGCACGGGAAACAGGAACACCGGGGAGCTGTTTTTT. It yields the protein CASSTGNRNTGELFF.

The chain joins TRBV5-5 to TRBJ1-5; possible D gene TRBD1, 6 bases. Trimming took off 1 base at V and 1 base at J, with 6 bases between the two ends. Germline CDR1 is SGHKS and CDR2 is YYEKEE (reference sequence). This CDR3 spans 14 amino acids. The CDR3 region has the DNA TGTGCCAGCAGCTTGACAGGGAGCAATCAGCCCCAGCATTTT. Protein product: CASSLTGSNQPQHF.

CDR3 DNA sequence: TGCAGTGCTAGTGCAGGCCAACTTACGAACACCGGGGAGCTGTTTTTT. This codes for CSASAGQLTNTGELFF. This chain uses TRBV20-1 with TRBJ2-2; D not certain. V lost 3 bases and J lost 0, with 14 bases in between. The germline V gene has CDR1 DFQATT and CDR2 SNEGSKA (reference sequence). The CDR3 sequence is 16 residues long.

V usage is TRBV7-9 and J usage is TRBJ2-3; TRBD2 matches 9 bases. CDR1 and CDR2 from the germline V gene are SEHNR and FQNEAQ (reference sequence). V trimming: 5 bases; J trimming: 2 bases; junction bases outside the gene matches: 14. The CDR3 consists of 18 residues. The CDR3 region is CASSGRLAVPSATDTQYF. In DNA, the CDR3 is TGTGCCAGCAGCGGTCGACTAGCGGTGCCCTCCGCCACAGATACGCAGTATTTT.

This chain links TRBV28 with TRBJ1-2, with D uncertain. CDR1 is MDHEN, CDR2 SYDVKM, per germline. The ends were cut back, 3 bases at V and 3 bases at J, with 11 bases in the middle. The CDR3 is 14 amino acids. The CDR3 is CASSLGGMDYGYTF. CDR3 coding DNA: TGTGCCAGCAGTTTGGGCGGGATGGACTATGGCTACACCTTC.

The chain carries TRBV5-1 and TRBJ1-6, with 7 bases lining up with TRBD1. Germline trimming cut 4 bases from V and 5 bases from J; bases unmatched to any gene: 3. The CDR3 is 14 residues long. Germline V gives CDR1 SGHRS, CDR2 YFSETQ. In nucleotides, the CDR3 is TGCGCCAGCAGCCCACAGGGGCATAATTCACCCCTCCACTTT. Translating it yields CASSPQGHNSPLHF.

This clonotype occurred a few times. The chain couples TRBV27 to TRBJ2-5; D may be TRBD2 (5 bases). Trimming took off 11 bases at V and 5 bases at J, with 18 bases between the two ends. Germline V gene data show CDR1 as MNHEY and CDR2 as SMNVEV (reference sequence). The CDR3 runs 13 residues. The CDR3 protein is CASRASLWETQYF. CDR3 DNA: TGTGCCTCTCGGGCTAGCCTTTGGGAGACCCAGTACTTC.

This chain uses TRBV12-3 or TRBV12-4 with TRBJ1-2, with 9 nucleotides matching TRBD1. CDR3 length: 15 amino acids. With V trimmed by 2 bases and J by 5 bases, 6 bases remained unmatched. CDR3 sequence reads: CASSLSHRGLYGYTF. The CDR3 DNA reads TGTGCCAGCAGTTTATCCCACAGGGGGCTTTATGGCTACACCTTC.

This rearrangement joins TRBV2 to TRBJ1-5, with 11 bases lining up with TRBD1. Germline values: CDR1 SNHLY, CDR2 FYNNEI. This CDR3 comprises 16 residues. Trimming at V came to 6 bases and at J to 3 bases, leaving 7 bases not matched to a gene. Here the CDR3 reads CASRGQGGMNNQPQHF. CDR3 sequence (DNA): TGTGCCAGCAGGGGACAGGGGGGTATGAACAATCAGCCCCAGCATTTT.

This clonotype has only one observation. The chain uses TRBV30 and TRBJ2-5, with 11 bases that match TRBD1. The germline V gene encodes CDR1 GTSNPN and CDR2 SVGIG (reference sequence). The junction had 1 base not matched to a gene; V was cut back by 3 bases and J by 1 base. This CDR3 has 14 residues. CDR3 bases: TGTGCCTGGAGGGGGACAGGGGGCCAAGAGACCCAGTACTTC. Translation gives CAWRGTGGQETQYF.

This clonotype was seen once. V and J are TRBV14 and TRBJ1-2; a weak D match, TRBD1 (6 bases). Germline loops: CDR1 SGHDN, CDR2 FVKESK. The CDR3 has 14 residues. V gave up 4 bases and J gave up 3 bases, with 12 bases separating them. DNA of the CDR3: TGTGCCAGCAGCCCCCGAGGGGGGTACTATGGCTACACCTTC. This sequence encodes CASSPRGGYYGYTF.

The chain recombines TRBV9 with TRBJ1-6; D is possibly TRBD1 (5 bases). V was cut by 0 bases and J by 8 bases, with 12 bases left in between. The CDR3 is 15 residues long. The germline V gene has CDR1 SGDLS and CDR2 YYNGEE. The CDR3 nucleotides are TGTGCCAGCAGCGTAGACGGGGACTTGGATTCACCCCTCCACTTT. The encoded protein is CASSVDGDLDSPLHF. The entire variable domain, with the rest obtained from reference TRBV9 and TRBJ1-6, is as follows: DSGVTQTPKHLITATGQRVTLRCSPRSGDLSVYWYQQSLDQGLQFLIQYYNGEERAKGNILERFSAQQFPDLHSELNLSSLELGDSALYFCASSVDGDLDSPLHFGNGTRLTVT.

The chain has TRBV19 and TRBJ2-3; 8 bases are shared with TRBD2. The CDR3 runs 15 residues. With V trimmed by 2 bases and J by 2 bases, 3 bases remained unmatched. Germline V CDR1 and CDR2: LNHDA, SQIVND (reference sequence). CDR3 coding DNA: TGTGCCAGTAGTATATACGGGGGGGCCACAGATACGCAGTATTTT. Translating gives CASSIYGGATDTQYF.

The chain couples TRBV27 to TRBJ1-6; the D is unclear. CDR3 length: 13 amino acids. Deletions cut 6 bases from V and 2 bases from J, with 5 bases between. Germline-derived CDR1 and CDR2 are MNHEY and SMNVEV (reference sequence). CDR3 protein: CASSRAYNSPLHF. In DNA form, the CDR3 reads TGTGCCAGCAGCCGGGCCTATAATTCACCCCTCCACTTT.

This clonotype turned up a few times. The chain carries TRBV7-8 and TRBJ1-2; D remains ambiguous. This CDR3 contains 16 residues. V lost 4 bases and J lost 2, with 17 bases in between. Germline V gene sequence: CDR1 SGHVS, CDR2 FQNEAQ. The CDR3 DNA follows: TGTGCCAGCAGCTCGGTAATCGGACGGGGAAACTATGGCTACACCTTC. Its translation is CASSSVIGRGNYGYTF.